This entry is about one T cell receptor beta chain. This clonotype appeared many times. There is no known antigen for this receptor. No base qualities exist here, and no much larger clone lies one base off it. TCR beta VDJ combination and CDR3 sequence profiling used genomic DNA as the template. An Illumina HiSeq 2000 was used for TCR repertoire sequencing. Processing in the source paper ran as follows. Repertoire assessment relied on Simpson's diversity index, CDR3 size and DJ length profiles, and TRBV/TRBJ rearrangement plots. The immunodominant clone was defined as the most abundant DNA sequence in deep sequencing data. CDR3 amino acid sequences were screened for sharing across subjects and were compared with published repertoires and the VDJdb database. TCRdb's own reprocessing of the public reads used fastp at Q25 and MiXCR and kept productive beta chains. One record per CDR3 amino acid sequence lists the most common genes and DNA. The V and J calls were determined by TCRdb, not by the authors. A total of some 170,000 distinct CDR3 sequences appear in this sample, 47% of them only once. The ten largest clones take up around 1.1% of the sample.

Reading from cysteine to phenylalanine, the CDR3 counts 12 amino acids. The sequence is cut down to CDR3 DNA, 36 bases in frame from base 1. V is cut by 7 bases and J by 3 bases, and the space between the germline ends is 9 bases. CDR1 and CDR2, looked up from the germline V gene, are MGHDK and SYGVNS. The data are from a study of CD8+CD57+ T cells in acquired aplastic anemia (dated by TCRdb to between 2018 and 2020). Regarding the study in general: Extracted DNA from sorted CD4+ and CD8+ cells averaged approximately 3.4 ug, ranging from roughly 0.19 to 27.4 ug. CD8+CD57+ expansion was defined as frequency above the mean frequency observed in healthy subjects. On the study overall, not on this receptor specifically: No significant difference in CD8+ Simpson's diversity was found between patients and healthy controls (P=0.060). Some 31 CD8+ CDR3 sequences were shared between patients and controls but appeared highly expressed in patients and within their immunodominant clones.

Patients chosen for sequencing had shown expansion of CD8+CD57+ cells by flow cytometry. Every patient had severe acquired aplastic anemia, diagnosed using the International Study of Aplastic Anemia and Agranulocytosis and Camitta criteria. At the time blood was sampled, none of the patients had received any therapy. TCR repertoires of sorted CD4+ and CD8+ blood T cells from severe aplastic anemia patients and healthy subjects were deep-sequenced in the study. Patients were enrolled under clinicaltrials.gov protocols 00001620, 01623167, 00001397, 00071045, 00081523 and 00961064 in the USA. Ficoll-Paque density gradient centrifugation was used to isolate peripheral blood mononuclear cells. CD4+ and CD8+ T cells were sorted by FACS or magnetic beads before DNA extraction.

The clonotype comes from a human donor with aplastic anemia. The sequenced sample consisted of sorted CD4+, CD8+, or CD8+CD57+ T cells (not recorded which) from PBMCs. The chain uses TRBV25-1 and TRBJ1-1, with the D gene not confidently named. The DNA sequence is given as TGTGCCAGCACGTTAGGTGACACTGAAGCTTTCTTT. Its product reads: CASTLGDTEAFF.